This TCR beta chain was sequenced during a study of persistence of HIV-infected CD4 T cells. Findings of the study overall: Degenerate expanded CDR3beta sequences were enriched among CMV- and Gag-responding cells.

This clone is a singleton in its sample. Its target is unknown. Germline-derived CDR1 and CDR2 are SGHVS and FQNEAQ. CDR3 length: 13 amino acids. Deletions cut 5 bases from V and 3 bases from J, with 7 bases between. Cells were stimulated nonspecifically with anti-CD3/anti-CD28 magnetic beads. Sorting selected CD4+ T cells upregulating both CD40 ligand and CD69. Sequencing used immunoSEQ version 4 in survey mode. Generated by immunoSEQ multiplex PCR, the TCRdb table keeps only in-frame clones and is missing some. The sample has some 49,000 clones; around 89% are singletons. Sequenced here: CD4+ T cells sorted from PBMCs after roughly 20-hour stimulation, sampled from a patient who received antiretroviral therapy. This receptor was taken from an adult woman with HIV who was CMV-seropositive. The rearrangement links TRBV7-8 to TRBJ1-4; D is ambiguous. As DNA, the CDR3 is TGTGCCAGCAGCCCCGGAGCTAATGAAAAACTGTTTTTT. Translated: CASSPGANEKLFF.